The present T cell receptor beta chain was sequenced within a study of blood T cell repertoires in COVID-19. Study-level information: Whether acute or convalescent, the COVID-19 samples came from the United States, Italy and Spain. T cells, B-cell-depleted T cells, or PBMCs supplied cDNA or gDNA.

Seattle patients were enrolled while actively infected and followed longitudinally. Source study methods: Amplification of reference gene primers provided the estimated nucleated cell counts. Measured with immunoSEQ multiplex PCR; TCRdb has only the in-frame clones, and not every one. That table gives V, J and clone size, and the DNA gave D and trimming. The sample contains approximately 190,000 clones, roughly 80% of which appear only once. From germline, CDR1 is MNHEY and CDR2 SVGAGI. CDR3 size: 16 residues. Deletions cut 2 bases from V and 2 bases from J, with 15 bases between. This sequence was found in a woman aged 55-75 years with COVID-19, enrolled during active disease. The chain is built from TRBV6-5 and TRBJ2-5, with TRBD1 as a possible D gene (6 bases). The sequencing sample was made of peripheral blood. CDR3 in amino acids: CASSYTTGLGQETQYF. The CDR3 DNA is TGTGCCAGCAGTTACACCACAGGGCTGGGACAAGAGACCCAGTACTTC.